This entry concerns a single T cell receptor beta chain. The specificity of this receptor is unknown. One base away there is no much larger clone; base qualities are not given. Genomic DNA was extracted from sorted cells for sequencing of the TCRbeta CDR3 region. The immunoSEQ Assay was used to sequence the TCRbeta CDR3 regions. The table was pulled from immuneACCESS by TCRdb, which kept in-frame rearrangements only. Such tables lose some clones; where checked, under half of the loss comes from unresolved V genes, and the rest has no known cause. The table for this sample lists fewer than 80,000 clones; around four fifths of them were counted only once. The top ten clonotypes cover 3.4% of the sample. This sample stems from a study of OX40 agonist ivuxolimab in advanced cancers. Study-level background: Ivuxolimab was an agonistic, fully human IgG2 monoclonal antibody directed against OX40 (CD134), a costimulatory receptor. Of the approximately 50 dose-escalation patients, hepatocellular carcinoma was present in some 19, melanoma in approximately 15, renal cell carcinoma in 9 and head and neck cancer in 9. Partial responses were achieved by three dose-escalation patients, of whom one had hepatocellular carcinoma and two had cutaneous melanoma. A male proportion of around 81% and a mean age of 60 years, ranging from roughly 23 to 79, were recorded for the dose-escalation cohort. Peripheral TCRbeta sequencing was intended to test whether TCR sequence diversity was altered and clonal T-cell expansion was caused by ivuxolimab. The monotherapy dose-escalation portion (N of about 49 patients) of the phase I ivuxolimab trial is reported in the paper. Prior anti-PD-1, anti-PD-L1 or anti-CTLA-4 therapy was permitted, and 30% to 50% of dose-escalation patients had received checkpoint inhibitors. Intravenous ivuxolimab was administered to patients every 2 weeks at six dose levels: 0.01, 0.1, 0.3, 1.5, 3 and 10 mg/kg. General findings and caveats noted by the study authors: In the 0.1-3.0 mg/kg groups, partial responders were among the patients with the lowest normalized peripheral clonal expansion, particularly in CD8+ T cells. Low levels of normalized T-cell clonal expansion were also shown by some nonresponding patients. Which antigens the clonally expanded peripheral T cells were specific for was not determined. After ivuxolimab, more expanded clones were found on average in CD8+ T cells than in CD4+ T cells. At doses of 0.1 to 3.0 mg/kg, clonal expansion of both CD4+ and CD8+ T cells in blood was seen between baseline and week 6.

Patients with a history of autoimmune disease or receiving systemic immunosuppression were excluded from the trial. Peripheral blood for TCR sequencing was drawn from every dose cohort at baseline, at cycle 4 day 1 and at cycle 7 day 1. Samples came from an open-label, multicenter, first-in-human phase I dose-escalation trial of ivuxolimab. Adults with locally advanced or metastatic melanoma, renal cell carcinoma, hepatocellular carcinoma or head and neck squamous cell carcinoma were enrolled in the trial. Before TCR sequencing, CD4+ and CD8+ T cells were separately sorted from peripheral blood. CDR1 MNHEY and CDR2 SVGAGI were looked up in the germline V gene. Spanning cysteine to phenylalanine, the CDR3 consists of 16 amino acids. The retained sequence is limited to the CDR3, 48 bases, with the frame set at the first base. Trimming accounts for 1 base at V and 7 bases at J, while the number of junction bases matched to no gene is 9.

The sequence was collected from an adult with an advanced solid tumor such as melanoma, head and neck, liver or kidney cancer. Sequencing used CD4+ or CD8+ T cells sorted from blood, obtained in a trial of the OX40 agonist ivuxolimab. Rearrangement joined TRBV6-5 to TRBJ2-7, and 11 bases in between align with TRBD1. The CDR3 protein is CASSYYGTGGLWEQYF. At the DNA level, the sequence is TGTGCCAGCAGTTACTATGGGACAGGGGGTCTATGGGAGCAGTACTTC.